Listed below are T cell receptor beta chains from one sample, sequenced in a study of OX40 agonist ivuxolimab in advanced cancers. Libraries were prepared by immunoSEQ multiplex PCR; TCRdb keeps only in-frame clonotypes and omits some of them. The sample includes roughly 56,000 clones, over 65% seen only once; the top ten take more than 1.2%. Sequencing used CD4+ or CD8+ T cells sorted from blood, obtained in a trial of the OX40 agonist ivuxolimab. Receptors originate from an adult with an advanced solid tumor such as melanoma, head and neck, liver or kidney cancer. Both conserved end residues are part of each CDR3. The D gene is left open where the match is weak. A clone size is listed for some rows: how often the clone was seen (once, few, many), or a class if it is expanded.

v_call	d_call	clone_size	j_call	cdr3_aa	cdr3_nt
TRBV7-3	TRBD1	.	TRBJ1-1	CASSLTGGDTEAFF	TGTGCCAGCAGCTTGACAGGGGGGGACACTGAAGCTTTCTTT
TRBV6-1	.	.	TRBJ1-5	CASNRGGFQPQHF	TGTGCCAGCAATCGGGGGGGCTTTCAGCCCCAGCATTTT
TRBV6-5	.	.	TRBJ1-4	CASSYRVATNEKLFF	TGTGCCAGCAGTTACCGTGTGGCAACTAATGAAAAACTGTTTTTT
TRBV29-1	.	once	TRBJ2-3	CSAVKGTYLRTDTQYF	TGCAGCGCCGTAAAGGGGACCTACCTACGCACAGATACGCAGTATTTT
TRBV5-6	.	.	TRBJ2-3	CASSLAIGGPDTQYF	TGTGCCAGCAGCTTGGCCATAGGGGGTCCAGATACGCAGTATTTT
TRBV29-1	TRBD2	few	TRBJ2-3	CSVGGGRPPVDTQYF	TGCAGCGTTGGGGGGGGGAGACCTCCAGTAGATACGCAGTATTTT
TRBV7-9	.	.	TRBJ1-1	CASSLDQTTEAFF	TGTGCCAGCAGCTTAGACCAAACCACTGAAGCTTTCTTT
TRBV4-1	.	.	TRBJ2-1	CASSQEPRGFSYNEQFF	TGCGCCAGCAGCCAAGAACCACGGGGGTTCTCCTACAATGAGCAGTTCTTC
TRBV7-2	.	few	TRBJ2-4	CASSTDSWKNIQYF	TGTGCCAGCAGCACCGACTCTTGGAAAAACATTCAGTACTTC
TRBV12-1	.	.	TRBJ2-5	CASSSHSSGKITQETQYF	TGTGCCAGCAGCTCCCATTCGAGCGGTAAGATTACCCAAGAGACCCAGTACTTC
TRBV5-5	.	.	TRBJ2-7	CASSLPGSHEQYF	TGTGCCAGCAGCCTCCCCGGGTCCCACGAGCAGTACTTC
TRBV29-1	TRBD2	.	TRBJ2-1	CSVPGLASRNEQFF	TGCAGCGTTCCGGGACTAGCTAGTCGCAATGAGCAGTTCTTC
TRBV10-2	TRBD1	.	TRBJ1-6	CASSADRGNSPLHF	TGCGCCAGCAGTGCGGACAGGGGTAATTCACCCCTCCACTTT
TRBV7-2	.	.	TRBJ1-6	CASKGGGFRTPLHF	TGTGCCAGCAAGGGTGGGGGTTTCAGGACACCCCTCCACTTT
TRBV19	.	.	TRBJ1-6	CASSRTDYNSPLHF	TGTGCCAGTAGTCGGACAGACTATAATTCACCCCTCCACTTT
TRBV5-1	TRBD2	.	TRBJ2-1	CASSPERERFYNEQFF	TGCGCCAGCAGCCCCGAGCGGGAGAGGTTCTACAATGAGCAGTTCTTC
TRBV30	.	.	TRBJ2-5	CAWGQGMMTSGGGETQYF	TGTGCCTGGGGACAGGGCATGATGACTAGCGGAGGGGGAGAGACCCAGTACTTC
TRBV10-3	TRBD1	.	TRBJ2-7	CAISEGQGNEQYF	TGTGCCATCAGTGAGGGACAGGGGAACGAGCAGTACTTC
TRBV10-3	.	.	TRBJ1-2	CAISESPVGGAGGYTF	TGTGCCATCAGTGAGTCTCCTGTTGGGGGCGCGGGGGGCTACACCTTC
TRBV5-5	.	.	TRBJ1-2	CASSLVEREPGGYTF	TGTGCCAGCAGCTTGGTGGAACGGGAACCCGGTGGCTACACCTTC
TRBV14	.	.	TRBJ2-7	CASSQDGLARREQYF	TGTGCCAGCAGCCAAGATGGCCTAGCGAGACGCGAGCAGTACTTC
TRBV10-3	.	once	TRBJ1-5	CAISASDQPQHF	TGTGCCATCAGTGCTAGCGATCAGCCCCAGCATTTT
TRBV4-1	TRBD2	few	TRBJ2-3	CASSQVTSGIDTQYF	TGCGCCAGCAGCCAGGTGACTAGCGGGATAGATACGCAGTATTTT
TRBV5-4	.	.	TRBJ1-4	CASSQEQGPVEKLFF	TGCGCCAGCAGCCAAGAGCAGGGGCCAGTTGAAAAACTGTTTTTT
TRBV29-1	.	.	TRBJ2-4	CSVEGQHQNIQYF	TGCAGCGTAGAGGGACAACATCAAAACATTCAGTACTTC
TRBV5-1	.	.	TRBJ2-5	CASSLQGTMYF	TGCGCCAGCAGCTTGCAGGGGACCATGTACTTC
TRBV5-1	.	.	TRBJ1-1	CASSLDRMNTEAFF	TGCGCCAGCAGCTTGGACCGGATGAACACTGAAGCTTTCTTT
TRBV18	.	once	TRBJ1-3	CASSPRWSGGGSGNTIYF	TGTGCCAGCTCACCAAGGTGGTCCGGTGGCGGGTCTGGAAACACCATATATTTT